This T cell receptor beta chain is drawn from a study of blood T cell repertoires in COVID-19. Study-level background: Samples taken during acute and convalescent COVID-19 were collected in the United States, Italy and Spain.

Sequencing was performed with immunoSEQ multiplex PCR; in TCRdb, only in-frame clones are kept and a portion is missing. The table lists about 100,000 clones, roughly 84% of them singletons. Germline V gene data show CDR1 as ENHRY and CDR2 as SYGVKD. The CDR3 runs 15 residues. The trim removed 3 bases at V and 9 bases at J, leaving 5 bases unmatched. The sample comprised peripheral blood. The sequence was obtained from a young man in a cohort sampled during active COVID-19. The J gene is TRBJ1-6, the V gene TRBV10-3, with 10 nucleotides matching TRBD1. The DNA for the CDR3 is TGTGCCATCAGTGAAGACAGGGGGCAAAGTTCACCCCTCCACTTT. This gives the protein CAISEDRGQSSPLHF.